This is a list of T cell receptor beta chains from one sample in a study of OX40 agonist ivuxolimab in advanced cancers. Clones were sequenced by immunoSEQ multiplex PCR, and TCRdb holds only the in-frame ones, with some missing. The sample lists tens of thousands of clones; roughly 86% were seen once. The input for sequencing was CD4+ or CD8+ T cells sorted from blood, taken in a trial of the OX40 agonist ivuxolimab. The origin of the receptors is an adult with an advanced solid tumor such as melanoma, head and neck, liver or kidney cancer. Both conserved end residues are part of each CDR3. D genes are given only for firm matches. A row's size may be missing; if present it is once, few, many or a size class.

j_gene,abundance,v_gene,d_gene,CDR3aa,CDR3nt
TRBJ2-1,once,TRBV5-1,TRBD1,CASSPEGTGSYNEQFF,TGCGCCAGCAGCCCTGAGGGGACAGGTTCCTACAATGAGCAGTTCTTC
TRBJ2-2,NA,TRBV7-3,TRBD2,CASSQRLAGAIGELFF,TGTGCCAGCAGCCAGAGACTAGCGGGAGCAATCGGGGAGCTGTTTTTT
TRBJ2-4,few,TRBV7-2,NA,CASSGGLLAKNIQYF,TGTGCCAGCAGCGGGGGGCTTCTAGCCAAAAACATTCAGTACTTC
TRBJ2-2,NA,TRBV11-3,NA,CASSPKAGSTGELFF,TGTGCCAGCAGCCCTAAGGCGGGATCAACCGGGGAGCTGTTTTTT
TRBJ1-4,NA,TRBV2,TRBD1,CASSERTGGNEKLFF,TGTGCCAGCAGTGAGCGGACAGGTGGGAATGAAAAACTGTTTTTT
TRBJ1-6,NA,TRBV2,NA,CASKGESNSPLHF,TGTGCCAGCAAGGGGGAATCAAATTCACCCCTCCACTTT
TRBJ2-5,NA,TRBV4-2,TRBD2,CASSQVGGVGTQETQYF,TGTGCCAGCAGCCAAGTTGGGGGGGTCGGTACACAAGAGACCCAGTACTTC
TRBJ2-3,NA,TRBV7-9,TRBD2,CASSTGNSGSFTDTQYF,TGTGCCAGCAGCACCGGTAACAGCGGGAGCTTCACAGATACGCAGTATTTT
TRBJ1-2,NA,TRBV11-3,NA,CASSQHPPGYGYTF,TGTGCCAGCAGTCAACACCCCCCCGGATATGGCTACACCTTC
TRBJ1-5,NA,TRBV27,NA,CASSLSGQRQPQHF,TGTGCCAGCAGTTTGTCGGGGCAGCGGCAGCCCCAGCATTTT
TRBJ2-3,few,TRBV6-4,TRBD2,CASSISGSGVDTQYF,TGTGCCAGCAGTATCAGCGGGAGTGGTGTAGATACGCAGTATTTT
TRBJ1-5,once,TRBV28,NA,CASSFLGRQDLAANQPQHF,TGTGCCAGCAGTTTCCTCGGTCGTCAGGACCTGGCGGCCAATCAGCCCCAGCATTTT
TRBJ1-2,NA,TRBV19,NA,CASSPDGNYGYTF,TGTGCCAGTTCTCCGGACGGGAACTATGGCTACACCTTC
TRBJ1-3,NA,TRBV18,TRBD1,CASSPGTGQNTIYF,TGTGCCAGCTCACCCGGGACAGGACAAAACACCATATATTTT
TRBJ1-3,NA,TRBV11-1,NA,CASSRGRHSGNTIYF,TGTGCCAGCAGCAGGGGACGGCACTCTGGAAACACCATATATTTT
TRBJ1-1,NA,TRBV6-1,NA,CASRPTVMNTEAFF,TGTGCCAGCAGGCCGACAGTCATGAACACTGAAGCTTTCTTT
TRBJ1-3,NA,TRBV30,NA,CAWSVAGRNTIYF,TGTGCCTGGAGTGTAGCCGGGAGAAACACCATATATTTT
TRBJ2-7,NA,TRBV9,NA,CASSLGGDYEQYF,TGTGCCAGCAGCCTAGGGGGGGACTACGAGCAGTACTTC
TRBJ2-7,NA,TRBV6-1,NA,CASSEAVGGTSYEQYF,TGTGCCAGCAGTGAAGCAGTGGGGGGCACCTCCTACGAGCAGTACTTC
TRBJ2-3,NA,TRBV11-2,NA,CASSLRLVSDTQYF,TGTGCCAGCAGCTTGAGGCTAGTTTCAGATACGCAGTATTTT
TRBJ2-7,NA,TRBV11-2,TRBD2,CASSLLAASYEQYF,TGTGCCAGCAGCTTACTAGCGGCTTCCTACGAGCAGTACTTC
TRBJ2-5,NA,TRBV28,TRBD1,CASSLAQGTETQYF,TGTGCCAGCAGTTTAGCACAGGGGACAGAGACCCAGTACTTC
TRBJ1-5,NA,TRBV7-3,TRBD1,CASSPPQGGNQPQHF,TGTGCCAGCAGCCCCCCCCAGGGGGGCAATCAGCCCCAGCATTTT
TRBJ1-2,NA,TRBV5-1,NA,CASSLDPGPYGYTF,TGCGCCAGCAGCTTGGATCCGGGGCCCTATGGCTACACCTTC
TRBJ1-6,NA,TRBV30,NA,CAWTPGTNSPLHF,TGTGCCTGGACGCCAGGGACGAATTCACCCCTCCACTTT
TRBJ1-2,NA,TRBV6-6,NA,CASSYTRDRRYGYTF,TGTGCCAGCAGTTACACGCGGGACCGGCGATATGGCTACACCTTC
TRBJ2-7,NA,TRBV28,TRBD1,CASSLNLGQGYEQYF,TGTGCCAGCAGCCTAAACCTAGGACAGGGCTACGAGCAGTACTTC
TRBJ2-1,NA,TRBV28,TRBD2,CASSLRVGLAGAHEQFF,TGTGCCAGCAGTTTAAGGGTGGGACTAGCGGGAGCCCATGAGCAGTTCTTC
TRBJ2-1,NA,TRBV11-3,NA,CASSPRLEGHDEQFF,TGTGCCAGCAGCCCCCGCCTAGAGGGACATGATGAGCAGTTCTTC
TRBJ1-1,NA,TRBV11-2,NA,CASSVYRNTEAFF,TGTGCCAGCAGCGTGTACAGGAACACTGAAGCTTTCTTT
TRBJ1-5,NA,TRBV16,NA,CASSNRDGNQPQHF,TGTGCCAGCAGCAACCGGGACGGGAATCAGCCCCAGCATTTT
TRBJ2-3,NA,TRBV10-1,NA,CASSESLATPKDTQYF,TGCGCCAGCAGTGAGTCGCTAGCGACCCCTAAGGATACGCAGTATTTT
TRBJ2-3,NA,TRBV27,NA,CASSLGGRTDTQYF,TGTGCCAGCAGTTTGGGGGGCCGCACAGATACGCAGTATTTT
TRBJ2-2,NA,TRBV28,NA,CASTKNTGELFF,TGTGCCAGCACCAAGAACACCGGGGAGCTGTTTTTT
TRBJ2-4,NA,TRBV5-6,TRBD2,CASSFGLAGSKSNIQYF,TGTGCCAGCAGCTTTGGACTAGCGGGGTCCAAAAGTAACATTCAGTACTTC
TRBJ2-5,NA,TRBV28,TRBD1,CASSRPRTGQETQYF,TGTGCCAGCAGCCGACCTCGGACAGGGCAAGAGACCCAGTACTTC
TRBJ2-5,once,TRBV27,NA,CASRKMTAYTETQYF,TGTGCCAGCAGGAAGATGACAGCTTATACCGAGACCCAGTACTTC
TRBJ2-1,NA,TRBV10-2,NA,CASSEVPYNEQFF,TGCGCCAGCAGTGAGGTCCCGTACAATGAGCAGTTCTTC
TRBJ2-7,NA,TRBV6-6,NA,CASSPFENPYEQYF,TGTGCCAGCAGTCCGTTTGAGAACCCCTACGAGCAGTACTTC
TRBJ2-3,NA,TRBV11-2,NA,CASSFGGATDTQYF,TGTGCCAGCAGCTTCGGAGGGGCCACAGATACGCAGTATTTT
TRBJ2-7,NA,TRBV21-1,NA,CASSKVRDPYEQYF,TGTGCCAGCAGCAAAGTTCGGGATCCCTACGAGCAGTACTTC
TRBJ1-5,few,TRBV7-9,NA,CASSSGGPQHF,TGTGCCAGCAGCTCGGGAGGGCCCCAGCATTTT
TRBJ2-5,once,TRBV9,TRBD1,CASSSQGGTGLETQYF,TGTGCCAGCAGCAGTCAAGGGGGGACAGGGTTAGAGACCCAGTACTTC
TRBJ1-1,few,TRBV6-1,NA,CASSVQGYTEAFF,TGTGCCAGCAGTGTTCAGGGCTACACTGAAGCTTTCTTT
TRBJ1-1,NA,TRBV19,NA,CASSNLGTLSWAEAFF,TGTGCCAGTAGTAATTTAGGGACACTTAGTTGGGCTGAAGCTTTCTTT
TRBJ2-3,NA,TRBV7-2,NA,CASSLGYRARGTDTQYF,TGTGCCAGCAGCTTAGGGTATAGGGCAAGGGGCACAGATACGCAGTATTTT
TRBJ1-6,NA,TRBV27,NA,CASSSLGRVNSPLHF,TGTGCCAGCAGTTCGTTGGGCAGGGTTAATTCACCCCTCCACTTT
TRBJ2-5,NA,TRBV7-2,NA,CASSLDSRHGRTQYF,TGTGCCAGCAGTTTGGACTCCCGCCACGGTCGAACCCAGTACTTC
TRBJ2-2,NA,TRBV7-3,NA,CASAGVYTGELFF,TGTGCCAGCGCAGGGGTCTACACCGGGGAGCTGTTTTTT
TRBJ1-3,NA,TRBV10-1,NA,CATTGSSGNTIYF,TGCGCCACCACGGGATCCTCTGGAAACACCATATATTTT
TRBJ2-7,NA,TRBV9,NA,CASSKGQAGGEQYF,TGTGCCAGCAGCAAAGGACAGGCCGGGGGGGAGCAGTACTTC
TRBJ1-6,NA,TRBV2,TRBD1,CASRKEGAGSPLHF,TGTGCCAGCAGGAAGGAGGGGGCCGGTTCACCCCTCCACTTT
TRBJ2-1,NA,TRBV7-3,NA,CASSLLRTPTRYNEQFF,TGTGCCAGCAGCTTATTAAGGACCCCCACTCGCTACAATGAGCAGTTCTTC
TRBJ2-3,NA,TRBV28,NA,CASSLIGGAGTQYF,TGTGCCAGCAGTTTAATCGGGGGCGCAGGTACGCAGTATTTT
TRBJ1-3,NA,TRBV19,TRBD1,CASSQGDSFSGNTIYF,TGTGCCAGTAGCCAGGGGGACAGCTTCTCTGGAAACACCATATATTTT
TRBJ1-1,NA,TRBV7-9,NA,CASIPPGGQNTEAFF,TGTGCCAGCATTCCCCCCGGGGGGCAGAACACTGAAGCTTTCTTT
TRBJ2-2,NA,TRBV30,NA,CAWNRGSATGELFF,TGTGCCTGGAATCGGGGTAGCGCCACCGGGGAGCTGTTTTTT
TRBJ2-1,NA,TRBV2,NA,CASCATRGYEQFF,TGTGCCAGCTGCGCCACTAGGGGCTATGAGCAGTTCTTC
TRBJ2-5,NA,TRBV14,NA,CASSQDTLLDLRGETQYF,TGTGCCAGCAGCCAAGATACCCTCCTCGACCTCCGAGGGGAGACCCAGTACTTC
TRBJ1-2,NA,TRBV2,TRBD1,CASTEGQADGYTF,TGTGCCAGCACCGAAGGACAGGCGGATGGCTACACCTTC